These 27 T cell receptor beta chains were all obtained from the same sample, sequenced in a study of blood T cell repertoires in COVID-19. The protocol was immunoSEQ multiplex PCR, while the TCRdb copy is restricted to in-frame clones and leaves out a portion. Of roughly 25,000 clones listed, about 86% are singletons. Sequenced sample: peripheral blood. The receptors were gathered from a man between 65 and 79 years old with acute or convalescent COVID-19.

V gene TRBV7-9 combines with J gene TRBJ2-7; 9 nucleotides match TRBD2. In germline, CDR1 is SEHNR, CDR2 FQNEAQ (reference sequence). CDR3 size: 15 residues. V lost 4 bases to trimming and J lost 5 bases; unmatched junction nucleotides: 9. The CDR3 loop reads CASSSVAGVYDEQYF. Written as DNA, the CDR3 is TGTGCCAGCAGCTCAGTAGCGGGAGTTTACGACGAGCAGTACTTC. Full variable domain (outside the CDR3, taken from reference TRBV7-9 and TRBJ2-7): DTGVSQNPRHKITKRGQNVTFRCDPISEHNRLYWYRQTLGQGPEFLTYFQNEAQLEKSRLLSDRFSAERPKGSFSTLEIQRTEQGDSAMYLCASSSVAGVYDEQYFGPGTRLTVT.

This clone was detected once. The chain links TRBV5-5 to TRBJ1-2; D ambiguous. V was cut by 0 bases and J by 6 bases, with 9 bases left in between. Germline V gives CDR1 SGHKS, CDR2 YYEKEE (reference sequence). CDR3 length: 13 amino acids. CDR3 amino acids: CASSLGTQNGYTF. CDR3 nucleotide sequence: TGTGCCAGCAGCTTGGGTACGCAGAATGGCTACACCTTC.

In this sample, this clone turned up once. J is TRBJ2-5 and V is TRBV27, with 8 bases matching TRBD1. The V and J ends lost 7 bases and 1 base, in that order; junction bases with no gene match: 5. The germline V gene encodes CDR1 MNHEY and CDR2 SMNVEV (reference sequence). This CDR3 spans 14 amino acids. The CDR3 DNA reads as TGTGCCAGCAACGCCGGGACAGGCCAAGAGACCCAGTACTTC. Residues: CASNAGTGQETQYF.

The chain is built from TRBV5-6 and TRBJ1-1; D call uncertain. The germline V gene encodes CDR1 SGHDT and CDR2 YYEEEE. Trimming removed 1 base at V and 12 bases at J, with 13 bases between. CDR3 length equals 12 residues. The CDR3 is CASSLFGSVTFF. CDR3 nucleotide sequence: TGTGCCAGCAGCTTGTTTGGCTCAGTTACTTTCTTT.

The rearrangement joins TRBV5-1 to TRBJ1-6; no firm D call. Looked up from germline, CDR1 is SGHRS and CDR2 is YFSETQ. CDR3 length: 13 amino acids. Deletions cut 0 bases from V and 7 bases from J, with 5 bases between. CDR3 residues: CASSLEQNSPLHF. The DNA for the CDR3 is TGCGCCAGCAGCTTGGAACAGAATTCACCCCTCCACTTT.

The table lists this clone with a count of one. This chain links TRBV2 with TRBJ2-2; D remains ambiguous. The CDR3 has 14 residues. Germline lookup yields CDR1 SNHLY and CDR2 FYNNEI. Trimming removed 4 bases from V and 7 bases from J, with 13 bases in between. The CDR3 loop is CASSAVRSGGELFF. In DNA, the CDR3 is TGTGCCAGCAGTGCCGTTCGTAGTGGCGGGGAGCTGTTTTTT.

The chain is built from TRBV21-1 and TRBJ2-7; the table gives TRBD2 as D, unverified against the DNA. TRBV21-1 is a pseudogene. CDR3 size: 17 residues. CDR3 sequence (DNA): TGTGCCAGCAGCAAAGGTTACTCTACGGCGGGCCCCTACGAGCAGTACTTC. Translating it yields CASSKGYSTAGPYEQYF.

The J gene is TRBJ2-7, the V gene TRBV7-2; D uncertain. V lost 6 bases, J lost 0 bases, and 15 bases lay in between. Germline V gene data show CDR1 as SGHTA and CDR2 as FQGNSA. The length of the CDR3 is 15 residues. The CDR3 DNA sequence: TGTGCCAGCAGTCGACTTGGCGGTAGCTCCTACGAGCAGTACTTC. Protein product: CASSRLGGSSYEQYF.

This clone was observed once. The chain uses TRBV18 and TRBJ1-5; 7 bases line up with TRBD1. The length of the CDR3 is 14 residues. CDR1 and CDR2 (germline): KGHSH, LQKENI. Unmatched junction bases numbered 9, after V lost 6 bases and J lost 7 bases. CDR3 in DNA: TGTGCCAGCTCTCGACAGGGATCGAACCAGCCCCAGCATTTT. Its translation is CASSRQGSNQPQHF.

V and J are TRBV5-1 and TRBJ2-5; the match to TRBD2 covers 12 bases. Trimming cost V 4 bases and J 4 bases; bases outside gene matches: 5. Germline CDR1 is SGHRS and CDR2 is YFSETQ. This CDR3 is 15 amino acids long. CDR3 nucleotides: TGCGCCAGCAGCGGAGGACTAGCGGGGCCAGAGACCCAGTACTTC. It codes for CASSGGLAGPETQYF.

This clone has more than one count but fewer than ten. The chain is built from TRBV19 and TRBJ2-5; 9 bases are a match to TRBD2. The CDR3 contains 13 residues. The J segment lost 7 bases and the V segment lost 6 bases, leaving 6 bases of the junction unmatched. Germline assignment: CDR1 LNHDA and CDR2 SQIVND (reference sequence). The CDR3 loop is CASRLTSGGTQYF. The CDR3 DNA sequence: TGTGCCAGTAGACTGACTAGCGGTGGGACCCAGTACTTC.

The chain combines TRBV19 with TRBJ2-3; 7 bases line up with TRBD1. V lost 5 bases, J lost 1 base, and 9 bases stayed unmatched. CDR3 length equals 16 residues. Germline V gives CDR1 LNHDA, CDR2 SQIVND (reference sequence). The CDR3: CASSLTNGQGTDTQYF. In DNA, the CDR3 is TGTGCCAGTAGTCTTACCAATGGACAGGGCACAGATACGCAGTATTTT.

This CDR3 is CASTRSQGNYEQYF. The CDR3 DNA reads as TGTGCCAGCACAAGGAGCCAGGGAAACTACGAGCAGTACTTC. The chain is built from TRBV6-5 and TRBJ2-7, with D maybe TRBD1 (5 bases). The germline V gene has CDR1 MNHEY and CDR2 SVGAGI. The V gene lost 7 bases and the J gene lost 3 bases, with 16 bases spanning the gap. The CDR3 length is 14 residues.

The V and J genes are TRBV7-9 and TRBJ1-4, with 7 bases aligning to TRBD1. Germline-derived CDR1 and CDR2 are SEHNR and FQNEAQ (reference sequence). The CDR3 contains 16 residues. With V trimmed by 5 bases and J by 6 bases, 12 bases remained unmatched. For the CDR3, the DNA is TGTGCCAGCAGCCCCTACCTACCCAGGGGGGATGAAAAACTGTTTTTT. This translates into CASSPYLPRGDEKLFF.

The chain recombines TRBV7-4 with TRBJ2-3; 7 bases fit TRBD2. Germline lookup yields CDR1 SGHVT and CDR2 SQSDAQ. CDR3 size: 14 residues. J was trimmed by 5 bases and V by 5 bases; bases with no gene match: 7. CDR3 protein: CASSQRGTGDTQYF. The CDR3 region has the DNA TGTGCCAGCAGCCAGCGGGGAACTGGAGATACGCAGTATTTT.

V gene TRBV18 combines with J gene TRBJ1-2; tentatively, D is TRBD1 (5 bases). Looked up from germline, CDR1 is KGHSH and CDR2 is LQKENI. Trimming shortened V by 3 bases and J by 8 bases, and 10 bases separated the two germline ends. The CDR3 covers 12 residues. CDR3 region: CASSPQGSGYTF. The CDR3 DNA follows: TGTGCCAGCTCACCGCAGGGCAGCGGCTACACCTTC.

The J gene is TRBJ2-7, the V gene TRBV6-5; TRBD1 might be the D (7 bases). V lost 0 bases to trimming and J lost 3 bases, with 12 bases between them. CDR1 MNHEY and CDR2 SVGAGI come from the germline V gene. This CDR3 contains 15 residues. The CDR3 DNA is TGTGCCAGCAGTTACTCCGGCAGGGGGGTCTACGAGCAGTACTTC. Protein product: CASSYSGRGVYEQYF.

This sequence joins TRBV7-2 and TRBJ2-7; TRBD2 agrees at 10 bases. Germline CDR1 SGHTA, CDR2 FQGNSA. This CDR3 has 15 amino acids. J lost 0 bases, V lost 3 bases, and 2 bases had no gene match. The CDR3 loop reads CASSFGLADSYEQYF. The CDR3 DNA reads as TGTGCCAGCAGCTTCGGACTAGCGGACTCCTACGAGCAGTACTTC.

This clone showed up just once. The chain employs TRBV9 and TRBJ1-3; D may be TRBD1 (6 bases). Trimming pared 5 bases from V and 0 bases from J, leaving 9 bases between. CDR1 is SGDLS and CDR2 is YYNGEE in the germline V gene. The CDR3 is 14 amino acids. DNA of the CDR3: TGTGCCAGCAGTACAGGGATCTCTGGAAACACCATATATTTT. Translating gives CASSTGISGNTIYF.

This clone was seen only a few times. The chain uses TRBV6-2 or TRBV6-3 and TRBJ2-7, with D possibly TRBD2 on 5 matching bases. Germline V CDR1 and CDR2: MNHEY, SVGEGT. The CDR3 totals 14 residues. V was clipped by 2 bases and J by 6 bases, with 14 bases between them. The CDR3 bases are TGTGCCAGCAGTTACGTCCTAGGAGAGGGCGAGCAGTACTTC. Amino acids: CASSYVLGEGEQYF.

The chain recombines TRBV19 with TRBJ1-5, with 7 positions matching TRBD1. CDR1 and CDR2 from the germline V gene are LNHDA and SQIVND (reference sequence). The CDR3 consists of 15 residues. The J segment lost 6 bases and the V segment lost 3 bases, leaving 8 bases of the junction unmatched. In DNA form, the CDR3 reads TGTGCCAGTAGTATCCCAACAGGGGTAGGTCAGCCCCAGCATTTT. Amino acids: CASSIPTGVGQPQHF.

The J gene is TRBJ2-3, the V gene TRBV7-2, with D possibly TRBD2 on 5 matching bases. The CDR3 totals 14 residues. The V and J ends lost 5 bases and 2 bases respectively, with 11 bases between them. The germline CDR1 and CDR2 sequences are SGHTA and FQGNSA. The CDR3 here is CASSPEDSTDTQYF. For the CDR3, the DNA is TGTGCCAGCAGCCCTGAGGACTCCACAGATACGCAGTATTTT.

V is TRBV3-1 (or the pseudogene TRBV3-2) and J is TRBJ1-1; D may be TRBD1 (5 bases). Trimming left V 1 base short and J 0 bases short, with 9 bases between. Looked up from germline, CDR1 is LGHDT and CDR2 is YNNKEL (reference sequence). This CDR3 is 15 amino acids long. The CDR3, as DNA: TGTGCCAGCAGCCAAGTAAGGGGCATGAACACTGAAGCTTTCTTT. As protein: CASSQVRGMNTEAFF.

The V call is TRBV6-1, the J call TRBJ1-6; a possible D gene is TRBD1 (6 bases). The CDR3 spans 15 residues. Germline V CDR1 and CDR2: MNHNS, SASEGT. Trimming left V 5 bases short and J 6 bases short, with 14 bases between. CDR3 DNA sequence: TGTGCCAGCAGTCAACAGGGAAGCGTTAATTCACCCCTCCACTTT. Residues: CASSQQGSVNSPLHF.

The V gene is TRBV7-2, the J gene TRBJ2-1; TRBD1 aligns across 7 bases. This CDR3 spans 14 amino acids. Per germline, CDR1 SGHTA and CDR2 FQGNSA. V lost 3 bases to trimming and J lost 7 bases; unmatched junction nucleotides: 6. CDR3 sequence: CASSFRQGVNEQFF. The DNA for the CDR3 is TGTGCCAGCAGCTTTCGGCAGGGGGTTAATGAGCAGTTCTTC.

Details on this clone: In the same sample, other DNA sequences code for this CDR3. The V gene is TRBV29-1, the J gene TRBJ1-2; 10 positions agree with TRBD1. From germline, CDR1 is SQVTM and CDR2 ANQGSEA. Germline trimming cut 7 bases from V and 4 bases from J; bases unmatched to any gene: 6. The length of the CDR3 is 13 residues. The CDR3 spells CSAGTGVGYGYTF. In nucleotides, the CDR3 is TGCAGCGCCGGGACAGGGGTCGGCTATGGCTACACCTTC.

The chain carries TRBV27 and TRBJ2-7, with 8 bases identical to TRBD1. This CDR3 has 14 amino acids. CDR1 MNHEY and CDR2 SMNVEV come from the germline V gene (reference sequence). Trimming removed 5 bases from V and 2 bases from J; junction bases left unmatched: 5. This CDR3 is CASSQRTGTYEQYF. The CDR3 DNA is TGTGCCAGCAGTCAGAGGACAGGGACCTACGAGCAGTACTTC.